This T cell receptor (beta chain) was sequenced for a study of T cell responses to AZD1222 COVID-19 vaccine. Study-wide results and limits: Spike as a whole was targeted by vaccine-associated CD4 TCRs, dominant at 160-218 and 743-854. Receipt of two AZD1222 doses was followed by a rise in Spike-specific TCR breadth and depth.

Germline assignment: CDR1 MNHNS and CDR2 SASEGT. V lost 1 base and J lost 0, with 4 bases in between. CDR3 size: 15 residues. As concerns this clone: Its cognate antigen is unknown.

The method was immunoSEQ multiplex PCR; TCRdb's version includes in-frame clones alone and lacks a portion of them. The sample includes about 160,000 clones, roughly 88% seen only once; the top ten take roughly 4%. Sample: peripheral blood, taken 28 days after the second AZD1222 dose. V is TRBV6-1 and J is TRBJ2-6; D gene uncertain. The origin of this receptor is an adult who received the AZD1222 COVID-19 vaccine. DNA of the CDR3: TGTGCCAGCAGTGAAGACAGCTCTGGGGCCAACGTCCTGACTTTC. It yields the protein CASSEDSSGANVLTF.